These 27 T cell receptor beta chains were sequenced from one sample in a study of PD-L1 blockade in urothelial cancer. Data came from immunoSEQ multiplex PCR; TCRdb stores just in-frame clones and leaves some out. The top ten clones hold almost 7% of a sample with under 40,000 clones, around 82% of them seen once. Time point denoted: pretreatment peripheral blood. Sequenced material: PBMCs, taken around atezolizumab (anti-PD-L1) treatment. These TCRs come from a man between 60 and 75 years old with urothelial cancer.

CDR3 in DNA: TGCAGTGCTATGTTGTCGGATACGCAGTATTTT. Translation: CSAMLSDTQYF. V gene TRBV20-1 combines with J gene TRBJ2-3; D unclear. The CDR3 totals 11 residues. From germline, CDR1 is DFQATT and CDR2 SNEGSKA (reference sequence). With 4 bases removed from V and 6 bases from J, the gap between germline ends came to 8 bases.

This chain uses TRBV28 with TRBJ2-2; D call uncertain. This CDR3 has 13 residues. CDR1 MDHEN and CDR2 SYDVKM come from the germline V gene. Trimming took 5 bases from V and 0 from J, leaving 4 bases between them. CDR3 residues: CASSLPNTGELFF. The CDR3 DNA follows: TGTGCCAGCAGTCTCCCGAACACCGGGGAGCTGTTTTTT. The variable domain in full, completed from reference TRBV28 and TRBJ2-2, reads DVKVTQSSRYLVKRTGEKVFLECVQDMDHENMFWYRQDPGLGLRLIYFSYDVKMKEKGDIPEGYSVSREKKERFSLILESASTNQTSMYLCASSLPNTGELFFGEGSRLTVL.

This rearrangement joins TRBV5-1 to TRBJ1-1, with no clear D. CDR1 and CDR2 from the germline V gene are SGHRS and YFSETQ. The germline V and J ends were trimmed by 1 base and 1 base, with 2 bases remaining between them. This CDR3 is 12 amino acids long. Here the CDR3 DNA reads TGCGCCAGCAGCTTGCAGAACACTGAAGCTTTCTTT. Amino acids: CASSLQNTEAFF.

CDR3 in amino acids: CASSYAAGADTDTQYF. The CDR3 DNA reads as TGCGCCAGCAGCTACGCCGCGGGGGCGGACACAGATACGCAGTATTTT. The rearrangement joins TRBV5-1 to TRBJ2-3; TRBD2 might be the D (7 bases). V lost 3 bases, J lost 2 bases, and 16 bases lay in between. The CDR3 sequence is 16 residues long. Germline loops: CDR1 SGHRS, CDR2 YFSETQ. Looking up the rest from reference TRBV5-1 and TRBJ2-3 gives the full variable domain: KAGVTQTPRYLIKTRGQQVTLSCSPISGHRSVSWYQQTPGQGLQFLFEYFSETQRNKGNFPGRFSGRQFSNSRSEMNVSTLELGDSALYLCASSYAAGADTDTQYFGPGTRLTVL.

This clone has just a few counts. The chain carries TRBV6-5 and TRBJ1-1; D unresolved. Germline loops: CDR1 MNHEY, CDR2 SVGAGI. Between the trimmed V and J ends, which lost 0 bases and 8 bases, there was a span of 10 bases. The CDR3 contains 13 residues. The CDR3 is CASSYSIKQEAFF. The CDR3 nucleotides read TGTGCCAGCAGTTACTCGATTAAACAAGAAGCTTTCTTT.

Only a few counts were recorded for this clone. The chain employs TRBV6-5 and TRBJ1-5; 8 positions match TRBD1. Germline values: CDR1 MNHEY, CDR2 SVGAGI. The CDR3 extends over 16 amino acids. V lost 0 bases, J lost 6 bases, and 7 bases stayed unmatched. DNA of the CDR3: TGTGCCAGCAGTTACTCCGCTCAGACAGGGGTTCAGCCCCAGCATTTT. It codes for CASSYSAQTGVQPQHF.

J is TRBJ1-6 and V is TRBV28; weak D call: TRBD1 (5 bases). V was shortened by 5 bases and J by 9 bases, with 14 bases between the two germline ends. The CDR3 extends over 14 amino acids. Per the germline V gene, CDR1 is MDHEN and CDR2 is SYDVKM. This CDR3 reads CASSPGLVGSPLHF. The CDR3 DNA sequence: TGTGCCAGCAGTCCGGGACTCGTCGGTTCACCCCTCCACTTT.

This chain uses TRBV7-9 with TRBJ1-5; 8 bases agree with TRBD1. Trimming removed 1 base from V and 5 bases from J; junction bases left unmatched: 10. Per germline, CDR1 SEHNR and CDR2 FQNEAQ (reference sequence). This CDR3 region has 17 residues. This chain's CDR3 is CASSLERPGGADQPQHF. DNA for the CDR3: TGTGCCAGCAGCTTAGAGCGGCCAGGGGGCGCCGATCAGCCCCAGCATTTT. Complete variable domain (other parts from reference TRBV7-9 and TRBJ1-5): DTGVSQNPRHKITKRGQNVTFRCDPISEHNRLYWYRQTLGQGPEFLTYFQNEAQLEKSRLLSDRFSAERPKGSFSTLEIQRTEQGDSAMYLCASSLERPGGADQPQHFGDGTRLSIL.

The V gene is TRBV4-1, the J gene TRBJ2-7; possibly TRBD2 for D (5 bases). Trimming left V 3 bases short and J 4 bases short, with 13 bases between. Germline V gene lookup returns CDR1 MGHRA and CDR2 YSYEKL. The CDR3 spans 14 residues. The CDR3 DNA follows: TGCGCCAGCAGCCAGCTCGGGGAAGCTTACGAGCAGTACTTC. Protein sequence: CASSQLGEAYEQYF.

The gene calls are TRBV5-6 and TRBJ1-5, with a possible D match to TRBD1 (6 bases). The germline V gene has CDR1 SGHDT and CDR2 YYEEEE. There are 14 residues in the CDR3. Trimming left V 1 base short and J 5 bases short, with 10 bases between. CDR3 coding DNA: TGTGCCAGCAGCTTGACGGGGGGCGATCAGCCCCAGCATTTT. Its protein product is CASSLTGGDQPQHF.

The rearrangement uses TRBV7-9 and TRBJ1-4; TRBD1 matches at 10 bases. The junction had 14 bases not matched to a gene; V was cut back by 5 bases and J by 8 bases. Germline V gene data show CDR1 as SEHNR and CDR2 as FQNEAQ (reference sequence). The CDR3 spans 17 residues. CDR3 coding DNA: TGTGCCAGCAGCCTCGGACAGGGGGTTCGGAATAGAGAAAAACTGTTTTTT. It translates to CASSLGQGVRNREKLFF.

J is TRBJ1-6 and V is TRBV7-9; D gene uncertain. The CDR3 has 12 residues. Germline V lookup: CDR1 SEHNR, CDR2 FQNEAQ (reference sequence). V gave up 3 bases and J gave up 8 bases, with 5 bases separating them. CDR3 amino acids: CASSFGDSPLHF. The CDR3 DNA is TGTGCCAGCAGCTTCGGAGATTCACCCCTCCACTTT.

The V and J genes are TRBV23-1 and TRBJ1-2, with 12 positions matching TRBD1. TRBV23-1 is classed as an ORF, of uncertain function. The CDR3 contains 18 residues. The V and J ends lost 6 bases and 6 bases, in that order; junction bases with no gene match: 17. In DNA form, the CDR3 reads TGCGCCAGCAGCCAGGTCCCTCGTGGGACAGGGGGCGAAGATGGCTACACCTTC. It yields the protein CASSQVPRGTGGEDGYTF.

The V call is TRBV14, the J call TRBJ2-7; D might be TRBD2 (6 bases). The CDR3 loop spans 13 amino acids. V lost 4 bases and J 2 bases, leaving 9 bases between the germline ends. Germline V CDR1 and CDR2: SGHDN, FVKESK. As DNA, the CDR3 is TGTGCCAGCAGCCTCGGAGGGACCTACGAGCAGTACTTC. Amino acids: CASSLGGTYEQYF.

The V gene is TRBV2, the J gene TRBJ2-7; weak D call: TRBD1 (5 bases). V lost 9 bases and J lost 0, with 15 bases in between. The CDR3 has 14 residues. The V gene's germline CDR1 is SNHLY and CDR2 FYNNEI. CDR3 in DNA: TGTGCCAGTAGAAGGGGCTACAGCTCCTACGAGCAGTACTTC. Translated: CASRRGYSSYEQYF.

The rearrangement links TRBV16 to TRBJ1-1; TRBD1 matches 7 bases. The V and J ends lost 3 bases and 0 bases, in that order; junction bases with no gene match: 4. Germline V gene data show CDR1 as KGHSY and CDR2 as FQNENV. This CDR3 comprises 15 residues. This CDR3 reads CASSHGDSMNTEAFF. CDR3 nucleotides: TGTGCCAGCAGCCACGGGGACAGCATGAACACTGAAGCTTTCTTT. Together with reference TRBV16 and TRBJ1-1, the CDR3 gives the full variable domain: GEEVAQTPKHLVRGEGQKAKLYCAPIKGHSYVFWYQQVLKNEFKFLISFQNENVFDETGMPKERFSAKCLPNSPCSLEIQATKLEDSAVYFCASSHGDSMNTEAFFGQGTRLTVV.

J is TRBJ2-5 and V is TRBV9, with TRBD2 matching over 13 bases. In germline, CDR1 is SGDLS, CDR2 YYNGEE. V lost 3 bases and J lost 5; bases outside the gene matches: 7. This CDR3 comprises 16 residues. CDR3 residues: CASSGGLAGWQETQYF. In DNA form, the CDR3 reads TGTGCCAGCAGCGGGGGACTAGCGGGGTGGCAGGAGACCCAGTACTTC. Full variable domain (remainder filled in from reference TRBV9 and TRBJ2-5): DSGVTQTPKHLITATGQRVTLRCSPRSGDLSVYWYQQSLDQGLQFLIQYYNGEERAKGNILERFSAQQFPDLHSELNLSSLELGDSALYFCASSGGLAGWQETQYFGPGTRLLVL.

V is TRBV4-1 and J is TRBJ1-2; tentatively, D is TRBD1 (6 bases). This CDR3 has 14 residues. The V gene's germline CDR1 is MGHRA and CDR2 YSYEKL. The V end lost 2 bases, the J end lost 4 bases, and 11 bases lay between the germline ends. The CDR3 DNA reads TGCGCCAGCAGCCAACCAGGGGCGGTCTATGGCTACACCTTC. Translation gives CASSQPGAVYGYTF.

This chain connects TRBV18 to TRBJ2-1, with a tentative D call TRBD2 (6 bases). There are 14 residues in the CDR3. V was trimmed by 0 bases and J by 9 bases, leaving 12 bases between them. Looked up from germline, CDR1 is KGHSH and CDR2 is LQKENI. For the CDR3, the DNA is TGTGCCAGCTCACCACCCTCGGGGGTTTTTGAGCAGTTCTTC. The encoded protein is CASSPPSGVFEQFF.

This clone was picked up a small number of times. The rearrangement uses TRBV2 and TRBJ1-5; unclear D gene. V lost 3 bases, J lost 4 bases, and 13 bases lay in between. Germline V gene data show CDR1 as SNHLY and CDR2 as FYNNEI. This CDR3 is 15 amino acids long. The CDR3 nucleotides read TGTGCCAGCAGTGACCGTTACAGCAGTAATCAGCCCCAGCATTTT. Amino acids: CASSDRYSSNQPQHF.

J is TRBJ1-1 and V is TRBV6-4; D ambiguous. CDR3 length equals 8 residues. Trimming stripped 11 bases from V and 7 bases from J, with 5 bases between. From germline, CDR1 is MRHNA and CDR2 SNTAGT. The CDR3 here is CARGEAFF. CDR3 sequence (DNA): TGTGCCCGCGGTGAAGCTTTCTTT.

V usage is TRBV4-2 and J usage is TRBJ2-7; 9 bases are a match to TRBD2. Per the germline V gene, CDR1 is LGHNA and CDR2 is YNFKEQ. The length of the CDR3 is 16 residues. The trim removed 0 bases at V and 2 bases at J, leaving 5 bases unmatched. The CDR3 protein is CASSQESSGGTYEQYF. The CDR3 bases are TGTGCCAGCAGCCAAGAAAGTAGCGGGGGAACCTACGAGCAGTACTTC.

The chain recombines TRBV18 with TRBJ2-7, with 9 bases identical to TRBD1. With V trimmed by 5 bases and J by 6 bases, 5 bases remained unmatched. There are 13 residues in the CDR3. From germline, CDR1 is KGHSH and CDR2 LQKENI. The CDR3 loop is CASSTTGGGEQYF. Here the CDR3 DNA reads TGTGCCAGCTCAACTACAGGGGGCGGCGAGCAGTACTTC.

This chain connects TRBV11-2 to TRBJ2-1, with TRBD1 matching over 8 bases. Germline assignment: CDR1 SGHAT and CDR2 FQNNGV. The CDR3 extends over 14 amino acids. V lost 5 bases, J lost 7 bases, and 7 bases stayed unmatched. The CDR3 coding sequence is TGTGCCAGCAGCCGAGACAGGGGAGCTAATGAGCAGTTCTTC. Translation: CASSRDRGANEQFF. Full variable domain (remainder filled in from reference TRBV11-2 and TRBJ2-1): EAGVAQSPRYKIIEKRQSVAFWCNPISGHATLYWYQQILGQGPKLLIQFQNNGVVDDSQLPKDRFSAERLKGVDSTLKIQPAKLEDSAVYLCASSRDRGANEQFFGPGTRLTVL.

The gene calls are TRBV28 and TRBJ2-6; perhaps TRBD2 as D (6 bases). V lost 4 bases, J lost 4 bases, and 14 bases lay in between. CDR3 length: 16 residues. Germline CDR1 is MDHEN and CDR2 is SYDVKM. The CDR3: CASSSGVALGANVLTF. For the CDR3, the DNA is TGTGCCAGCAGTTCGGGGGTAGCTCTGGGGGCCAACGTCCTGACTTTC.

The chain carries TRBV16 and TRBJ2-3; 10 bases line up with TRBD1. The CDR3 is made up of 20 amino acids. With 0 bases clipped from V and 0 bases from J, the junction kept 12 bases outside the gene matches. Germline-derived CDR1 and CDR2 are KGHSY and FQNENV. The CDR3 reads CASSQSWTGGENPSTDTQYF. CDR3 DNA sequence: TGTGCCAGCAGCCAATCGTGGACAGGGGGGGAGAATCCTAGCACAGATACGCAGTATTTT.

This clone was seen a single time. V gene TRBV10-3 combines with J gene TRBJ1-5; D is ambiguous. The germline V and J ends were trimmed by 5 bases and 4 bases, with 9 bases remaining between them. The CDR3 extends over 13 amino acids. Germline V lookup: CDR1 ENHRY, CDR2 SYGVKD. CDR3 nucleotide sequence: TGTGCCATCAGTTCTCAGCGGAATCAGCCCCAGCATTTT. It specifies CAISSQRNQPQHF.